This TCR beta chain appears in the sequencing data of a study of blood T cells in healthy people across ages. V lost 6 bases to trimming and J lost 2 bases, with 10 bases between them. The length of the CDR3 is 13 residues. Germline loops: CDR1 SQVTM, CDR2 ANQGSEA. Alongside a J-beta primer mix, a sample-barcoded 5' primer served in a second PCR lasting about 7 to 12 cycles. TCRdb analysed the 5' RACE reads with MiXCR anew, one entry per CDR3 protein. In the table there are some 1,800,000 distinct CDR3 sequences, about 39% of which are singletons. This clonotype has only one observation. Per-sample yields of isolated PBMCs were at least 7 million. The total RNA that was extracted per sample amounted to at least 5.5 micrograms.

This TCR came from a human donor in good health. The genes are TRBV29-1 and TRBJ2-2; D not resolved. Specimen: blood. Written as DNA, the CDR3 is TGCAGCGTAACCCCACACAACACCGGGGAGCTGTTTTTT. Protein product: CSVTPHNTGELFF.